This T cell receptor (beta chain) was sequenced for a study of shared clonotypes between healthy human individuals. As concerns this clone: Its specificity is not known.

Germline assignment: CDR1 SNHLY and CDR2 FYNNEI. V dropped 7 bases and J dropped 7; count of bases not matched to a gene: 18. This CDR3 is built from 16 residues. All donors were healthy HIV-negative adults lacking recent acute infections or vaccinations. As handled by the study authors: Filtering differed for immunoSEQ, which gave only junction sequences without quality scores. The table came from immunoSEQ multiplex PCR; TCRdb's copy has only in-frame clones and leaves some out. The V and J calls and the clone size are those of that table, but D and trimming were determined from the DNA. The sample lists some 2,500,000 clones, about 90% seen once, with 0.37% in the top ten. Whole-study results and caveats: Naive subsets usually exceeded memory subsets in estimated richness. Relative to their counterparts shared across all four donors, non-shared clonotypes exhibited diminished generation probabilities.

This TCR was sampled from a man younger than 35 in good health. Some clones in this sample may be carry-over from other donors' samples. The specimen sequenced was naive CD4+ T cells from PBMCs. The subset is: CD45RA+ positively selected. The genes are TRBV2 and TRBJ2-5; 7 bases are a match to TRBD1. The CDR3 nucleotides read TGTGCCAGCACTCGAAGGGGACAGCGTCCTTTTGGGACCCAGTACTTC. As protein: CASTRRGQRPFGTQYF.